The 5 T cell receptor beta chains reported below all come from one sample, sequenced in a study of patients and donors after allogeneic stem cell transplantation. One entry per CDR3 protein, called by TCRdb with MiXCR from the RT-PCR reads. The sample contains 900,000 to 1,000,000 distinct CDR3 sequences, 15% to 20% of which appear only once. Sequencing used blood, either unsorted or a sorted T cell fraction (not recorded which). The receptor source for this set is a human donor who was either an allogeneic HSCT recipient or a stem cell or donor lymphocyte infusion donor (not recorded which). It is not recorded whose cells these are; they may come from a transplant donor.

This clonotype was picked up a small number of times. The V and J genes are TRBV7-6 and TRBJ2-3; D may be TRBD1 (5 bases). CDR1 is SGHVS and CDR2 is FNYEAQ in the germline V gene. Trimming removed 1 base from V and 4 bases from J, with 6 bases in between. This CDR3 comprises 13 residues. CDR3 nucleotide sequence: TGTGCCAGCAGCTTAGGACAGTCAGATACGCAGTATTTT. As protein: CASSLGQSDTQYF.

The chain recombines TRBV20-1 with TRBJ1-4; D call uncertain. The CDR3 loop spans 12 amino acids. Germline V lookup: CDR1 DFQATT, CDR2 SNEGSKA (reference sequence). Trimming stripped 6 bases from V and 2 bases from J, with 7 bases between. DNA of the CDR3: TGCAGTGCCAAAGGCACTAATGAAAAACTGTTTTTT. The encoded protein is CSAKGTNEKLFF.

This clonotype was seen only a few times. The rearrangement uses TRBV20-1 and TRBJ2-7, with unresolved D. Looked up from germline, CDR1 is DFQATT and CDR2 is SNEGSKA (reference sequence). Trimming stripped 0 bases from V and 5 bases from J, with 8 bases between. The CDR3 loop spans 12 amino acids. In nucleotides, the CDR3 is TGCAGTGCTAGAGATGAAAGCCACGAGCAGTACTTC. Protein sequence: CSARDESHEQYF.

This clonotype was observed a handful of times. The chain joins TRBV9 to TRBJ1-2; D is unresolved. CDR1 SGDLS and CDR2 YYNGEE come from the germline V gene. The CDR3 length is 12 residues. The ends were cut back, 0 bases at V and 7 bases at J, with 7 bases in the middle. In DNA form, the CDR3 reads TGTGCCAGCAGCGTAGCTGGGTTTGGCTACACCTTC. Translating it yields CASSVAGFGYTF.

The rearrangement uses TRBV27 and TRBJ2-1; the match to TRBD2 covers 9 bases. Germline trimming cut 5 bases from V and 3 bases from J; bases unmatched to any gene: 11. The CDR3 is 17 amino acids. Per germline, CDR1 MNHEY and CDR2 SMNVEV (reference sequence). CDR3 in amino acids: CASSPKGAGGIYNEQFF. For the CDR3, the DNA is TGTGCCAGCAGTCCTAAAGGGGCGGGGGGGATCTACAATGAGCAGTTCTTC.